This TCR beta chain was identified in a study of technical replicates of blood from a handful of donors. Assay: immunoSEQ multiplex PCR; the TCRdb copy retains only in-frame clones and omits some. The sample lists more than 50,000 clones, around nine tenths occurring once. The CDR3 is 15 amino acids. The V end was cut by 5 bases, the J end by 5 bases, with 18 bases between. The germline gives CDR1 LGHNA, CDR2 YSLEER. The clonotype was recovered from a human donor in good health. Some clones in this sample may be carry-over from other donors' samples. This rearrangement joins TRBV4-3 to TRBJ2-5, with D perhaps TRBD2 (5 bases). The sequenced sample was PBMCs. Here the CDR3 reads CASSTSYGGRETQYF. In DNA form, the CDR3 reads TGCGCCAGCAGCACCTCATACGGAGGCAGGGAGACCCAGTACTTC.